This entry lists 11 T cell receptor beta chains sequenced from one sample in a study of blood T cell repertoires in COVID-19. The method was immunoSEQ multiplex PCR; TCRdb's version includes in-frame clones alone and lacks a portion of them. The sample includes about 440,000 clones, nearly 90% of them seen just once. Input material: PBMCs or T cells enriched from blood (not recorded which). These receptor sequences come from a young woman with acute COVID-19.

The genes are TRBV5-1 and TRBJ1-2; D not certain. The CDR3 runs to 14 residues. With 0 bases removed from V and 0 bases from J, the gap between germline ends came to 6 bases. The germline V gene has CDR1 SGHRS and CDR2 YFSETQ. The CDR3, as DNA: TGCGCCAGCAGCTTGGCCGACACTAACTATGGCTACACCTTC. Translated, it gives CASSLADTNYGYTF.

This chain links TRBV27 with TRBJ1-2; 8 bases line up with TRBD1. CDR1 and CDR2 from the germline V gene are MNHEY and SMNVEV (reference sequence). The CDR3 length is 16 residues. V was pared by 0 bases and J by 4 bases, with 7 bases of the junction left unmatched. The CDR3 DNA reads TGTGCCAGCAGTTTATCGGTGTCACAGGGGGGCTATGGCTACACCTTC. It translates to CASSLSVSQGGYGYTF.

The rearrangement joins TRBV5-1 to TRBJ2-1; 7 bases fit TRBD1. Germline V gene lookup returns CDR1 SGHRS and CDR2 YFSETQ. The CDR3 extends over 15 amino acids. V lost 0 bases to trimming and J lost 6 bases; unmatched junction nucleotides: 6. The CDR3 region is CASSLVGQTGNEQFF. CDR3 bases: TGCGCCAGCAGCTTGGTGGGACAGACGGGCAATGAGCAGTTCTTC. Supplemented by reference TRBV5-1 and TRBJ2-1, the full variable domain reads KAGVTQTPRYLIKTRGQQVTLSCSPISGHRSVSWYQQTPGQGLQFLFEYFSETQRNKGNFPGRFSGRQFSNSRSEMNVSTLELGDSALYLCASSLVGQTGNEQFFGPGTRLTVL.

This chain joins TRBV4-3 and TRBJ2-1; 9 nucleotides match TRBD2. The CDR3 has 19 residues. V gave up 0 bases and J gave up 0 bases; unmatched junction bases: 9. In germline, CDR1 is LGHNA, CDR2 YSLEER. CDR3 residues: CASSQEASGIRSSYNEQFF. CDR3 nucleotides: TGCGCCAGCAGCCAAGAGGCTAGCGGGATTAGGAGCTCCTACAATGAGCAGTTCTTC.

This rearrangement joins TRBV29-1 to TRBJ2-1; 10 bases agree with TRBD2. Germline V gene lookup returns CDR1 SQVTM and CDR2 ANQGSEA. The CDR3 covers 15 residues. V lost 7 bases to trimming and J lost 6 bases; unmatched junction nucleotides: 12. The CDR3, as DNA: TGCAGCGGCACCCGGACTAGCGGAAGAAGCAATGAGCAGTTCTTC. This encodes CSGTRTSGRSNEQFF.

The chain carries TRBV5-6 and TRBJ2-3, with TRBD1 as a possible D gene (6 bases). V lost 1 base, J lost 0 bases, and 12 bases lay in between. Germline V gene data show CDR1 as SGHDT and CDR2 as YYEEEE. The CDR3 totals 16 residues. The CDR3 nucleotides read TGTGCCAGCAGCTTGAAGGGACACCTCAGCACAGATACGCAGTATTTT. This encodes CASSLKGHLSTDTQYF.

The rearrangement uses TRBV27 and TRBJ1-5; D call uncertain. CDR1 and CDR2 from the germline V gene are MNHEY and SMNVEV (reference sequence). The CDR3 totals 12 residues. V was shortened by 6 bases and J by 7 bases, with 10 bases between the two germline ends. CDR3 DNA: TGTGCCAGCAGCCGACGAGGCCAGCCCCAGCATTTT. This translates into CASSRRGQPQHF.

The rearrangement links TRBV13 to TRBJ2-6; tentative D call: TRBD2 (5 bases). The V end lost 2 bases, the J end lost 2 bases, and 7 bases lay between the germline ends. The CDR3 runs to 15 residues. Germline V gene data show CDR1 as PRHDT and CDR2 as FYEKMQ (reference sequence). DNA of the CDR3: TGTGCCAGCAGCTTAACCGGGACTGGGGCCAACGTCCTGACTTTC. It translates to CASSLTGTGANVLTF.

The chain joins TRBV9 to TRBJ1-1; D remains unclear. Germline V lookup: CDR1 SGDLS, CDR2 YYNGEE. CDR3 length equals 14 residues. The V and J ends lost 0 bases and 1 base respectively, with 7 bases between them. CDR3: CASSVGSGNTEAFF. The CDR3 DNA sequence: TGTGCCAGCAGCGTAGGGTCAGGGAACACTGAAGCTTTCTTT.

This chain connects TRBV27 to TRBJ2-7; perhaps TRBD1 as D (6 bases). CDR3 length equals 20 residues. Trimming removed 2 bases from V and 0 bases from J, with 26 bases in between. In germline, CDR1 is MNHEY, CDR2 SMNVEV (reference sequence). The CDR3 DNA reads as TGTGCCAGCAGTTTAAACCCGCCCTGGCCAACAGGACAGCTCTCCTACGAGCAGTACTTC. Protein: CASSLNPPWPTGQLSYEQYF.

The CDR3 nucleotides read TGTGCCAGTAACAGGGAGCATGAGCAGTTCTTC. The encoded protein is CASNREHEQFF. This chain uses TRBV19 with TRBJ2-1; D might be TRBD1 (6 bases). Germline-derived CDR1 and CDR2 are LNHDA and SQIVND (reference sequence). V was shortened by 7 bases and J by 8 bases, with 9 bases between the two germline ends. The CDR3 loop spans 11 amino acids.